A selection of T cell receptor beta chains follows, all from one sample in a study of T cell responses to AZD1222 COVID-19 vaccine. Some clones are missing from TCRdb's copy, which holds only in-frame ones; the method was immunoSEQ multiplex PCR. The table shows fewer than 250,000 clones, with 80% to 95% occurring only once. The sample consisted of peripheral blood, taken on day 0 of AZD1222 vaccination. These TCRs come from an adult in good health. CDR3s include the opening cysteine and the closing phenylalanine or tryptophan. Fields, in order: CDR3 DNA, CDR3 protein, clone size, V gene, D gene, J gene. A D gene is named only where the DNA matches it firmly. Clone size appears in some rows only: once, few, many, or a class for an expanded clone.

cdr3_nt: TGTGCCAGCAACAGGGGGATGAACACTGAAGCTTTCTTT
cdr3_aa: CASNRGMNTEAFF
clone_size: NA
v_call: TRBV7-3
d_call: TRBD1
j_call: TRBJ1-1

cdr3_nt: TGTGCCAGCAGCTGGGGACAGACGAACACCGGGGAGCTGTTTTTT
cdr3_aa: CASSWGQTNTGELFF
clone_size: NA
v_call: TRBV9
d_call: TRBD1
j_call: TRBJ2-2

cdr3_nt: TGTGCCAGCAGCGTTTCCGGGACAGGGGAATACGAGCAGTACTTC
cdr3_aa: CASSVSGTGEYEQYF
clone_size: NA
v_call: TRBV9
d_call: TRBD1
j_call: TRBJ2-7

cdr3_nt: TGTGCCAGTAGGGACCCAGCGGGCTATCAGCCCCAGCATTTT
cdr3_aa: CASRDPAGYQPQHF
clone_size: NA
v_call: TRBV19
d_call: NA
j_call: TRBJ1-5

cdr3_nt: TGTGCCAGCAGTTACTCTGACCGCCCCTATGGCTACACCTTC
cdr3_aa: CASSYSDRPYGYTF
clone_size: NA
v_call: TRBV6-5
d_call: NA
j_call: TRBJ1-2

cdr3_nt: TGTGCCAGCAGCCGGGGGCCGGGATGGCCCCAGCATTTT
cdr3_aa: CASSRGPGWPQHF
clone_size: NA
v_call: TRBV5-6
d_call: NA
j_call: TRBJ1-5

cdr3_nt: TGTGCCAGCGGATCAAGTCTACAGGGGTGGGCCGGGGAGCTGTTTTTT
cdr3_aa: CASGSSLQGWAGELFF
clone_size: NA
v_call: TRBV5-5
d_call: TRBD1
j_call: TRBJ2-2

cdr3_nt: TGTGCCAGCAGCTTAGATCTTGGTAATGAGCAGTTCTTC
cdr3_aa: CASSLDLGNEQFF
clone_size: NA
v_call: TRBV11-3
d_call: NA
j_call: TRBJ2-1

cdr3_nt: TGTGCCAGTAGCTACCGACAGGGCACTAATGAAAAACTGTTTTTT
cdr3_aa: CASSYRQGTNEKLFF
clone_size: NA
v_call: TRBV19
d_call: TRBD1
j_call: TRBJ1-4

cdr3_nt: TGTGCCAGCAGTAGGGGACAGGGGAGCTCTGGAAACACCATATATTTT
cdr3_aa: CASSRGQGSSGNTIYF
clone_size: once
v_call: TRBV5-5
d_call: TRBD1
j_call: TRBJ1-3

cdr3_nt: TGTGCCATCAGTGGACAGGGGTACGAGCAGTACTTC
cdr3_aa: CAISGQGYEQYF
clone_size: NA
v_call: TRBV10-3
d_call: TRBD1
j_call: TRBJ2-7

cdr3_nt: TGTGCCAGCAGTGAATTTAGCGGGGGGGCAGATACGCAGTATTTT
cdr3_aa: CASSEFSGGADTQYF
clone_size: few
v_call: TRBV6-1
d_call: TRBD2
j_call: TRBJ2-3

cdr3_nt: TGTGCCAGCAGTTTTCTGGGCGACACTGAAGCTTTCTTT
cdr3_aa: CASSFLGDTEAFF
clone_size: NA
v_call: TRBV27
d_call: NA
j_call: TRBJ1-1

cdr3_nt: TGCGCCAGCAGTGAGTCGGGGGCTGCCGGACAGTTCTTC
cdr3_aa: CASSESGAAGQFF
clone_size: NA
v_call: TRBV10-1
d_call: NA
j_call: TRBJ2-1

cdr3_nt: TGCAGTGCAGGGCCCGTCAGAGAGCAGTTCTTC
cdr3_aa: CSAGPVREQFF
clone_size: NA
v_call: TRBV20-1
d_call: NA
j_call: TRBJ2-1

cdr3_nt: TGTGCTAGTGGTTTTGGGACAGGGGGCCCAGCGGGGGCTGAGACCCAGTACTTC
cdr3_aa: CASGFGTGGPAGAETQYF
clone_size: NA
v_call: TRBV12-5
d_call: TRBD1
j_call: TRBJ2-5

cdr3_nt: TGTGCCAGCAGCCTGGACAGTGGGAATTCACCCCTCCACTTT
cdr3_aa: CASSLDSGNSPLHF
clone_size: NA
v_call: TRBV7-9
d_call: NA
j_call: TRBJ1-6